The 25 T cell receptor beta chains in this list originate from one sample, sequenced in a study of T cells in women clearing cervical HPV infection (dated by TCRdb to the late 2010s). The library relied on the immunoSEQ multiplex PCR assay. TCRdb provides this immuneACCESS table in a form limited to in-frame rearrangements. Some clones are lacking; in checked studies, under half of them reflect an unresolved V gene, and why the rest are absent is not known. This sample's table carries 22,000 or so clones. The ten largest make up roughly an eighth of the sample. The sequencing input was blood buffy coat. These receptors were taken from a woman between 18 and 70 years old with a cervical HPV16 infection that either progressed to CIN3+ or cleared (not recorded which).

To note about this clone: The CDR3 end is not reached by the read, which stops 3 residues before it; the germline J gene fills it in. This chain connects TRBV30 to TRBJ2-1; 9 nucleotides line up with TRBD1. From germline, CDR1 is GTSNPN and CDR2 SVGIG (reference sequence). V shed 7 bases, J shed 6 bases, and the junction held 4 bases outside the gene matches. The CDR3 runs to 12 residues. The CDR3 here is CASMDRGNEQFF. CDR3 DNA (partial): TGTGCCTCTATGGACAGGGGCAATGAG. The full variable domain, with the rest looked up from reference TRBV30 and TRBJ2-1, is SQTIHQWPATLVQPVGSPLSLECTVEGTSNPNLYWYRQAAGRGLQLLFYSVGIGQISSEVPQNLSASRPQDRQFILSSKKLLLSDSGFYLCASMDRGNEQFFGPGTRLTVL.

Comment on this clone: The read ends 3 residues shy of where the CDR3 ends; the end is completed using the germline J gene. V is TRBV12-3 or TRBV12-4 and J is TRBJ2-7, with D possibly being TRBD2 (5 bases). The CDR3 extends over 14 amino acids. V was clipped by 5 bases and J by 0 bases, with 11 bases between them. The CDR3 DNA, read in part, is TGTGCCAGCAGTGGGCGGGCCCTCTCCTACGAG. Translated, it gives CASSGRALSYE. The entire CDR3 reads CASSGRALSYEQYF.

A word on this clone: The CDR3 end falls 3 residues outside the read, so it is completed with the germline J gene. The rearrangement links TRBV10-3 to TRBJ1-6, with 7 bases aligning to TRBD1. This CDR3 spans 16 amino acids. Unmatched junction bases numbered 14, after V lost 6 bases and J lost 9 bases. Germline CDR1 ENHRY, CDR2 SYGVKD. The CDR3 here is CAIRDYLGTVSSPLHF. The sequenced part of the CDR3 DNA is TGTGCCATCAGGGACTACTTAGGGACAGTCTCTTCACCC.

Comments on this clone: The CDR3 end falls 3 residues outside the read, so it is completed with the germline J gene. The chain carries TRBV30 and TRBJ2-5; TRBD2 might be the D (5 bases). Germline CDR1 reads GTSNPN; CDR2 reads SVGIG (reference sequence). This CDR3 region has 13 residues. Trimming shortened V by 1 base and J by 6 bases, and 12 bases separated the two germline ends. Partial CDR3 DNA: TGTGCCTGGAGTGCCCCGGGGATGAAGACC. The encoded protein is CAWSAPGMKT. Given in full, the CDR3 is CAWSAPGMKTQYF.

For this clone: With the read ending 3 residues before the CDR3 end, the germline J gene is used to fill in that end. This chain links TRBV7-2 with TRBJ1-2; D remains ambiguous. Germline V lookup: CDR1 SGHTA, CDR2 FQGNSA. The CDR3 consists of 12 residues. The DNA read from the CDR3 is TGTGCCAGCAGCTTAGATTCCCGCGAC. This gives the protein CASSLDSRD. The whole CDR3 sequence is CASSLDSRDYTF. The variable domain in full, completed from reference TRBV7-2 and TRBJ1-2, reads GAGVSQSPSNKVTEKGKDVELRCDPISGHTALYWYRQSLGQGLEFLIYFQGNSAPDKSGLPSDRFSAERTGGSVSTLTIQRTQQEDSAVYLCASSLDSRDYTFGSGTRLTVV.

As to this clone: The read ends 3 residues shy of where the CDR3 ends; the end is completed using the germline J gene. V usage is TRBV3-1 (or the pseudogene TRBV3-2) and J usage is TRBJ1-5; D is unclear. Trimming left V 1 base short and J 4 bases short, with 8 bases between. The CDR3 contains 14 residues. The germline gives CDR1 LGHDT, CDR2 YNNKEL (reference sequence). The DNA read from the CDR3 is TGTGCCAGCAGCCAAGGTTCACGGAATCAGCCC. Translated, it gives CASSQGSRNQP. The CDR3 as a whole reads CASSQGSRNQPQHF.

The CDR3 loop reads CASSLVGGGSYGYTF. The CDR3 DNA, read in part, is TGTGCCAGCAGTCTCGTAGGGGGCGGAAGCTATGGC. This chain uses TRBV6-2 or TRBV6-3 with TRBJ1-2, with TRBD1 matching over 7 bases. The sequenced fragment ends 3 residues before the CDR3 boundary, so the rest is inferred from the germline J gene. The CDR3 extends over 15 amino acids. Germline CDR1 reads MNHEY; CDR2 reads SVGEGT. With 5 bases clipped from V and 4 bases from J, the junction kept 10 bases outside the gene matches.

Comment on this clone: The read finishes 3 residues shy of the CDR3 end, and the germline J gene is used to complete it. V and J are TRBV18 and TRBJ1-2; 7 bases agree with TRBD1. The CDR3 runs to 14 residues. Germline CDR1 and CDR2: KGHSH and LQKENI. The CDR3 loop is CASSPSSQGGTYTF. The CDR3 DNA, read in part, is TGTGCCAGCTCACCTTCCTCGCAGGGGGGTACC.

This clone is medium-sized by frequency. The observed sequence ends 3 residues before the CDR3 terminus, with the missing tail filled in from the germline J gene. The rearrangement links TRBV6-2 or TRBV6-3 to TRBJ2-2; TRBD1 aligns across 11 bases. CDR1 and CDR2 from the germline V gene are MNHEY and SVGEGT. V gave up 7 bases and J gave up 4 bases; unmatched junction bases: 2. This CDR3 comprises 14 residues. CDR3 DNA (partial): TGTGCCAGCACCGGGACAGGGGGCACCGGGGAG. Its translation: CASTGTGGTGE. The whole CDR3 reads CASTGTGGTGELFF.

Turning to this clone: Read data end 3 residues before the CDR3 end; the end is taken from the germline J gene. The chain has TRBV18 and TRBJ1-1, with D maybe TRBD1 (6 bases). The CDR3 has 16 amino acids. The V gene's germline CDR1 is KGHSH and CDR2 LQKENI. The CDR3 DNA, read in part, is TGTGCCAGCTCATGGACAGTCCCGGCGAGAGAAGAGACC. Its translation: CASSWTVPAREET. The entire CDR3 reads CASSWTVPAREETAFF.

The CDR3 spells CATSDPGTGGYEQYF. Partial CDR3 DNA: TGTGCCACCAGTGATCCCGGGACAGGGGGCTACGAG. This chain joins TRBV24-1 and TRBJ2-7; 11 positions agree with TRBD1. The observed sequence ends 3 residues before the CDR3 terminus, with the missing tail filled in from the germline J gene. CDR1 is KGHDR and CDR2 is SFDVKD in the germline V gene. V dropped 3 bases and J dropped 3; count of bases not matched to a gene: 3. The CDR3 covers 15 residues.

Note on this clone: Read coverage stops 3 residues before the CDR3 terminus; the germline J gene supplies the remainder. V gene TRBV5-5 combines with J gene TRBJ2-3; a possible D gene is TRBD1 (6 bases). The length of the CDR3 is 14 residues. CDR1 and CDR2 from the germline V gene are SGHKS and YYEKEE (reference sequence). This chain's CDR3 is CASSLTGHQETQYF. CDR3 bases read: TGTGCCAGCAGCTTGACAGGGCACCAAGAGACG.

In the case of this clone: The read stops 3 residues short of the end of the CDR3; the missing end is completed from the germline J gene. The chain has TRBV5-6 and TRBJ1-2; 7 bases line up with TRBD1. The germline V gene encodes CDR1 SGHDT and CDR2 YYEEEE. The CDR3 is 13 residues long. The part of the CDR3 DNA that was read is TGTGCCAGCAGCTTCCGGGGGACAGATACC. Encoded protein: CASSFRGTDT. The whole CDR3 reads CASSFRGTDTYTF.

The DNA read from the CDR3 is TGTGCCAGCAGCTACGGACAGGGGAAG. Its translation is CASSYGQGK. The CDR3, in full, reads CASSYGQGKAFF. This chain joins TRBV28 and TRBJ1-1; TRBD1 matches at 9 bases. The CDR3 goes on 3 residues after the read ends, and that part is filled in from the germline J gene. The CDR3 extends over 12 amino acids. Germline V CDR1 and CDR2: MDHEN, SYDVKM.

As for this clone: The missing CDR3 end, 3 residues past where the read stops, is filled in from the germline J gene. The chain is built from TRBV6-1 and TRBJ2-3; D is possibly TRBD1 (6 bases). The germline V gene has CDR1 MNHNS and CDR2 SASEGT. CDR3 length: 14 amino acids. This CDR3 is CASSEYGGNQPQYF. The CDR3 DNA, read in part, is TGTGCCAGCAGTGAATATGGGGGCAATCAGCCG.

Points on this clone: Sequencing ends 3 residues short of the CDR3 end; the germline J gene provides the rest. The rearrangement uses TRBV7-9 and TRBJ2-7; 7 bases are a match to TRBD1. V was pared by 3 bases and J by 4 bases, with 6 bases of the junction left unmatched. Germline V gene sequence: CDR1 SEHNR, CDR2 FQNEAQ (reference sequence). There are 14 residues in the CDR3. This CDR3 is CASSFRGGEYEQYF. CDR3 DNA (partial): TGTGCCAGCAGCTTTAGAGGGGGCGAGTACGAG. The full variable domain, with the rest looked up from reference TRBV7-9 and TRBJ2-7, is DTGVSQNPRHKITKRGQNVTFRCDPISEHNRLYWYRQTLGQGPEFLTYFQNEAQLEKSRLLSDRFSAERPKGSFSTLEIQRTEQGDSAMYLCASSFRGGEYEQYFGPGTRLTVT.

The CDR3 loop reads CASSPIKRGSNYGYTF. CDR3 bases read: TGTGCCAGCTCACCGATTAAACGGGGGTCCAACTATGGC. This rearrangement joins TRBV18 to TRBJ1-2, with D perhaps matching TRBD1 (5 bases). The CDR3 extends 3 residues past the end of the read, so its final part is completed from the germline J gene. The germline CDR1 and CDR2 sequences are KGHSH and LQKENI. This CDR3 has 16 amino acids. Trimming shortened V by 3 bases and J by 2 bases, and 16 bases separated the two germline ends.

With respect to this clone: Read coverage stops 3 residues before the CDR3 terminus; the germline J gene supplies the remainder. V is TRBV5-1 and J is TRBJ2-5, with a possible D match to TRBD1 (5 bases). CDR3 length: 13 amino acids. From germline, CDR1 is SGHRS and CDR2 YFSETQ. Trimming removed 3 bases at V and 7 bases at J, with 13 bases between. This CDR3 is CASSSDSKGTQYF. The part of the CDR3 DNA that was read is TGCGCCAGCAGCTCAGACAGCAAAGGGACC.

On this clone itself: The CDR3 end is not reached by the read, which stops 3 residues before it; the germline J gene fills it in. The chain carries TRBV2 and TRBJ1-1; 8 positions agree with TRBD1. The CDR3 consists of 15 residues. CDR1 and CDR2 (germline): SNHLY, FYNNEI. V dropped 10 bases and J dropped 4; count of bases not matched to a gene: 14. The DNA read from the CDR3 is TGTGCCACCGGAGTGGAGGCAGGGGGCCGCACTGAA. It yields the protein CATGVEAGGRTE. The CDR3 in its entirety is CATGVEAGGRTEAFF. The full variable domain, its missing parts supplied by reference TRBV2 and TRBJ1-1, is EPEVTQTPSHQVTQMGQEVILRCVPISNHLYFYWYRQILGQKVEFLVSFYNNEISEKSEIFDDQFSVERPDGSNFTLKIRSTKLEDSAMYFCATGVEAGGRTEAFFGQGTRLTVV.

Worth noting for this clone: Other DNA sequences within the sample encode an identical CDR3. CDR3 amino acids: CASRFTSAQETQYF. Incomplete CDR3 DNA: TGTGCCAGCAGATTTACTAGCGCTCAGGAGACC. The J gene is TRBJ2-5, the V gene TRBV7-2; 7 bases are shared with TRBD2. The read terminates 3 residues ahead of where the CDR3 ends, so the germline J gene completes it. Germline CDR1 and CDR2: SGHTA and FQGNSA. CDR3 length: 14 residues. The junction had 9 bases not matched to a gene; V was cut back by 6 bases and J by 5 bases.

Worth noting for this clone: The CDR3 end falls 3 residues outside the read, so it is completed with the germline J gene. The chain recombines TRBV5-5 with TRBJ2-5; a weak D match, TRBD1 (5 bases). V dropped 3 bases and J dropped 3 bases, with 9 bases sitting between them. This CDR3 comprises 13 residues. Germline lookup yields CDR1 SGHKS and CDR2 YYEKEE (reference sequence). The CDR3 region is CASSWAGKETQYF. Partial CDR3 DNA: TGTGCCAGCAGCTGGGCAGGGAAAGAGACC.

About this clone: The CDR3 is cut off 3 residues early in the read; its end comes from the germline J gene. The V gene is TRBV20-1, the J gene TRBJ2-4; no reliable D call. Germline V gene lookup returns CDR1 DFQATT and CDR2 SNEGSKA (reference sequence). This CDR3 is built from 12 residues. The CDR3 loop is CSASRLNYGQYF. The part of the CDR3 DNA that was read is TGCAGTGCTAGTAGGCTTAACTATGGT.

Of note for this clone: The missing CDR3 end, 3 residues past where the read stops, is filled in from the germline J gene. The chain uses TRBV23-1 and TRBJ1-2, with D perhaps TRBD1 (6 bases). TRBV23-1 is an ORF for which the function is uncertain. There are 13 residues in the CDR3. The covered CDR3 bases are TGCGCCAGCAGTCTAGGGGGTTTGGGCGAC. Its protein product is CASSLGGLGD. The CDR3 as a whole reads CASSLGGLGDYTF.

As for this clone: The read stops 3 residues short of the end of the CDR3; the missing end is completed from the germline J gene. The J gene is TRBJ2-1, the V gene TRBV5-1; TRBD1 agrees at 11 bases. CDR3 length: 15 amino acids. V lost 0 bases, J lost 6 bases, and 2 bases stayed unmatched. Germline V gene lookup returns CDR1 SGHRS and CDR2 YFSETQ. The chain's CDR3 is CASSLAGTGGNEQFF. The covered CDR3 bases are TGCGCCAGCAGCTTGGCTGGGACAGGGGGCAATGAG. Full variable domain (rest looked up from reference TRBV5-1 and TRBJ2-1): KAGVTQTPRYLIKTRGQQVTLSCSPISGHRSVSWYQQTPGQGLQFLFEYFSETQRNKGNFPGRFSGRQFSNSRSEMNVSTLELGDSALYLCASSLAGTGGNEQFFGPGTRLTVL.

As to this clone: The read falls 3 residues short of the CDR3 end, and the missing part is taken from the germline J gene. V is TRBV7-2 and J is TRBJ1-5; D perhaps matches TRBD1 (6 bases). The CDR3 extends over 14 amino acids. V was shortened by 11 bases and J by 3 bases, with 17 bases between the two germline ends. Germline lookup yields CDR1 SGHTA and CDR2 FQGNSA. CDR3 DNA (partial): TGTGCCGTTTCGGGTGGGGGCCCCAATCAGCCC. Its translation is CAVSGGGPNQP. The full CDR3 is CAVSGGGPNQPQHF.